A single sample is the source of the 23 T cell receptor beta chains below, sequenced in a study of graft-versus-host responses after intestinal transplantation (dated by TCRdb to the early 2020s). What this sample's time point label stands for: cells obtained before transplantation from donor or recipient. No cognate antigen is known for these TCRs. The library was built by means of the immunoSEQ multiplex PCR assay. Imported from immuneACCESS, the table was reduced by TCRdb to in-frame sequences with V and J called. These copies leave out some clones; in studies compared against another copy, an unresolved V gene accounts for under half, and the cause of the remainder is not known. For this sample the table gives approximately 100,000 clones, of which approximately 93% were detected only once. 0.95% to 1.5% of the sample comes from the top ten. The sequenced sample was unstimulated CD8+ T cells sorted from spleen or lymph node cells, obtained before intestinal transplant. These TCRs come from a human donor who received an intestinal transplant.

V and J are TRBV9 and TRBJ1-2, with TRBD1 matching over 9 bases. The ends lost 0 bases at V and 7 bases at J; junction bases unmatched: 10. The length of the CDR3 is 16 residues. Per the germline V gene, CDR1 is SGDLS and CDR2 is YYNGEE. As DNA, the CDR3 is TGTGCCAGCAGCGTAGGCTGGACAGGGGCCCCCCCTGGCTACACCTTC. This translates into CASSVGWTGAPPGYTF.

The chain uses TRBV27 and TRBJ2-7, with a tentative D call TRBD1 (5 bases). V was clipped by 6 bases and J by 6 bases, with 18 bases between them. Per germline, CDR1 MNHEY and CDR2 SMNVEV (reference sequence). This CDR3 has 14 residues. CDR3 DNA sequence: TGTGCCAGCAGAAGAACAGGACGGATGGGCGAGCAGTACTTC. Translation: CASRRTGRMGEQYF.

The rearrangement uses TRBV27 and TRBJ2-5; 8 positions match TRBD1. This CDR3 comprises 20 residues. V shed 6 bases, J shed 5 bases, and the junction held 26 bases outside the gene matches. The germline V gene encodes CDR1 MNHEY and CDR2 SMNVEV (reference sequence). The CDR3 sequence: CASSSFGGSLGQGDVETQYF. The CDR3 DNA follows: TGTGCCAGCAGCTCTTTCGGTGGGAGCCTTGGACAGGGAGACGTGGAGACCCAGTACTTC.

J is TRBJ2-5 and V is TRBV4-1; 9 bases map to TRBD2. Germline V CDR1 and CDR2: MGHRA, YSYEKL. The CDR3 has 18 amino acids. The ends lost 1 base at V and 2 bases at J; junction bases unmatched: 11. CDR3 residues: CASSQAPQAGGLQETQYF. CDR3 DNA sequence: TGCGCCAGCAGCCAAGCCCCCCAAGCGGGGGGACTTCAAGAGACCCAGTACTTC.

The V call is TRBV11-2, the J call TRBJ2-7; D perhaps matches TRBD1 (6 bases). Germline V CDR1 and CDR2: SGHAT, FQNNGV. V lost 0 bases and J 3 bases, leaving 15 bases between the germline ends. The CDR3 is made up of 16 amino acids. As DNA, the CDR3 is TGTGCCAGCAGCTTAGATTTAACAGGGCTGGACTACGAGCAGTACTTC. Amino acid sequence: CASSLDLTGLDYEQYF.

The chain carries TRBV6-5 and TRBJ1-1; the D gene is possibly TRBD1 (6 bases). This CDR3 comprises 14 residues. Trimming took off 8 bases at V and 4 bases at J, with 17 bases between the two ends. The germline CDR1 and CDR2 sequences are MNHEY and SVGAGI. The CDR3: CASQEGGRGTEAFF. Here the CDR3 DNA reads TGTGCCAGCCAAGAAGGGGGTAGAGGCACTGAAGCTTTCTTT.

The V call is TRBV6-5, the J call TRBJ2-7; 9 bases line up with TRBD1. J gave up 7 bases and V 2 bases, and 12 bases lay outside the gene matches. The CDR3 length is 16 residues. The germline V gene encodes CDR1 MNHEY and CDR2 SVGAGI. The CDR3 reads CASSYRGDRVVSEQYF. CDR3 nucleotides: TGTGCCAGCAGTTACAGGGGGGACAGGGTCGTGAGTGAGCAGTACTTC.

V is TRBV4-1 and J is TRBJ2-1; TRBD1 matches at 11 bases. V lost 1 base and J lost 8; bases outside the gene matches: 7. This CDR3 is built from 16 residues. CDR1 and CDR2 (germline): MGHRA, YSYEKL. CDR3 sequence (DNA): TGCGCCAGCAGCCAAGGGCCCGGACAGGGGGCCGATGAGCAGTTCTTC. Translation: CASSQGPGQGADEQFF.

This chain connects TRBV11-2 to TRBJ2-5; the D is unclear. Per the germline V gene, CDR1 is SGHAT and CDR2 is FQNNGV. CDR3 length equals 17 residues. Deletions cut 0 bases from V and 2 bases from J, with 16 bases between. CDR3 DNA sequence: TGTGCCAGCAGCTTAGATCGGAGACGTAGTAGACAAGAGACCCAGTACTTC. Amino acids: CASSLDRRRSRQETQYF.

The CDR3 region is CASSASDRDEQYF. As DNA, the CDR3 is TGTGCCAGCAGCGCCTCGGACAGGGACGAGCAGTACTTC. This chain joins TRBV6-1 and TRBJ2-7; 8 bases fit TRBD1. CDR1 and CDR2 (germline): MNHNS, SASEGT. V lost 6 bases and J lost 5; bases outside the gene matches: 6. The CDR3 loop spans 13 amino acids.

The chain employs TRBV30 and TRBJ1-1; possible D gene TRBD1, 6 bases. Trimming shortened V by 4 bases and J by 2 bases, and 14 bases separated the two germline ends. Germline values: CDR1 GTSNPN, CDR2 SVGIG (reference sequence). The CDR3 is made up of 14 amino acids. CDR3 region: CAWNLGGQNTEAFF. The CDR3 region has the DNA TGTGCCTGGAACCTAGGGGGACAAAACACTGAAGCTTTCTTT.

The chain joins TRBV19 to TRBJ2-3; D tentatively reads TRBD1 or TRBD2 (5 bases each). With 3 bases removed from V and 3 bases from J, the gap between germline ends came to 10 bases. The V gene's germline CDR1 is LNHDA and CDR2 SQIVND (reference sequence). There are 14 residues in the CDR3. CDR3 residues: CASSILGETDTQYF. The CDR3 coding sequence is TGTGCCAGTAGTATTTTGGGGGAAACAGATACGCAGTATTTT. Full variable domain (remainder filled in from reference TRBV19 and TRBJ2-3): DGGITQSPKYLFRKEGQNVTLSCEQNLNHDAMYWYRQDPGQGLRLIYYSQIVNDFQKGDIAEGYSVSREKKESFPLTVTSAQKNPTAFYLCASSILGETDTQYFGPGTRLTVL.

Here the CDR3 DNA reads TGTGCCAGCAGCTTGACAGCTTACGAGCAGTACTTC. Amino acid sequence: CASSLTAYEQYF. The genes are TRBV5-6 and TRBJ2-7; D uncertain. V lost 1 base to trimming and J lost 4 bases, with 6 bases between them. CDR1 is SGHDT and CDR2 is YYEEEE in the germline V gene. The CDR3 is 12 residues long.

The chain combines TRBV7-9 with TRBJ1-2; tentative D call: TRBD1 (5 bases). The CDR3 consists of 12 residues. The germline V gene has CDR1 SEHNR and CDR2 FQNEAQ (reference sequence). Deletions cut 5 bases from V and 4 bases from J, with 8 bases between. The CDR3 loop reads CASSLDSYGYTF. The CDR3 DNA reads as TGTGCCAGCAGCCTTGACAGCTATGGCTACACCTTC.

V gene TRBV19 combines with J gene TRBJ2-1; 10 nucleotides match TRBD2. The CDR3 has 17 amino acids. V trimming: 3 bases; J trimming: 7 bases; junction bases outside the gene matches: 12. Per the germline V gene, CDR1 is LNHDA and CDR2 is SQIVND (reference sequence). CDR3 nucleotide sequence: TGTGCCAGTAGTATCGGAAGCGGGGGGGCTAGCTGGAATGAGCAGTTCTTC. Translating it yields CASSIGSGGASWNEQFF. The variable domain in full, completed from reference TRBV19 and TRBJ2-1, reads DGGITQSPKYLFRKEGQNVTLSCEQNLNHDAMYWYRQDPGQGLRLIYYSQIVNDFQKGDIAEGYSVSREKKESFPLTVTSAQKNPTAFYLCASSIGSGGASWNEQFFGPGTRLTVL.

The chain has TRBV14 and TRBJ2-5; D might be TRBD2 (6 bases). Trimming pared 4 bases from V and 5 bases from J, leaving 14 bases between. CDR3 size: 14 residues. Germline V lookup: CDR1 SGHDN, CDR2 FVKESK. CDR3 amino acids: CASSLPGGLETQYF. In DNA form, the CDR3 reads TGTGCCAGCAGCCTCCCCGGGGGATTGGAGACCCAGTACTTC.

This chain uses TRBV7-2 with TRBJ2-7, with TRBD2 matching over 13 bases. Germline assignment: CDR1 SGHTA and CDR2 FQGNSA. CDR3 length: 15 residues. J was trimmed by 6 bases and V by 4 bases; bases with no gene match: 6. CDR3 residues: CASSSLAGGPGEQYF. The CDR3 nucleotides are TGTGCCAGCAGCTCACTAGCGGGGGGGCCAGGCGAGCAGTACTTC.

The chain uses TRBV6-1 and TRBJ1-4, with TRBD1 matching 7 bases. This CDR3 is 14 amino acids long. V gave up 2 bases and J gave up 10 bases; unmatched junction bases: 7. CDR1 and CDR2 from the germline V gene are MNHNS and SASEGT. CDR3 bases: TGTGCCAGCAGTGAATTGGCAGGGGGGGGAAAACTGTTTTTT. It codes for CASSELAGGGKLFF.

This clone occurred once. The gene calls are TRBV29-1 and TRBJ2-2; D call uncertain. The CDR3 has 11 residues. The germline CDR1 and CDR2 sequences are SQVTM and ANQGSEA. V was pared by 6 bases and J by 5 bases, with 7 bases between. The CDR3 DNA reads TGCAGCGTGCGGATTACCGGGGAGCTGTTTTTT. This gives the protein CSVRITGELFF.

The CDR3 nucleotides are TGCAGCGTCGATTTTAGCGGGGCGAACACCGGGGAGCTGTTTTTT. Its protein product is CSVDFSGANTGELFF. The chain carries TRBV29-1 and TRBJ2-2, with 8 bases matching TRBD2. The CDR3 runs to 15 residues. Germline assignment: CDR1 SQVTM and CDR2 ANQGSEA. V gave up 6 bases and J gave up 0 bases; unmatched junction bases: 6.

V is TRBV5-1 and J is TRBJ2-7, with 7 bases matching TRBD1. The V gene end was trimmed by 8 bases and the J gene end by 5 bases; junction bases not matched to a gene: 10. CDR1 and CDR2 from the germline V gene are SGHRS and YFSETQ. The CDR3 extends over 13 amino acids. In DNA, the CDR3 is TGCGCCAGAGAGAAAAGGACAGGCCACGAGCAGTACTTC. Translating gives CAREKRTGHEQYF. The variable domain in full, with the rest retrieved from reference TRBV5-1 and TRBJ2-7, is KAGVTQTPRYLIKTRGQQVTLSCSPISGHRSVSWYQQTPGQGLQFLFEYFSETQRNKGNFPGRFSGRQFSNSRSEMNVSTLELGDSALYLCAREKRTGHEQYFGPGTRLTVT.

V usage is TRBV27 and J usage is TRBJ1-2; D perhaps matches TRBD1 (5 bases). Germline V gene lookup returns CDR1 MNHEY and CDR2 SMNVEV (reference sequence). V was clipped by 2 bases and J by 0 bases, with 10 bases between them. The CDR3 is 15 residues long. The chain's CDR3 is CASSLIGGANYGYTF. The CDR3 coding sequence is TGTGCCAGCAGTTTAATCGGGGGTGCTAACTATGGCTACACCTTC.

This chain joins TRBV7-2 and TRBJ2-1, with unresolved D. From germline, CDR1 is SGHTA and CDR2 FQGNSA. CDR3 length: 16 residues. Trimming stripped 4 bases from V and 4 bases from J, with 17 bases between. The CDR3 DNA follows: TGTGCCAGCAGCTCACTAACGCGGATCGGGTACAATGAGCAGTTCTTC. It yields the protein CASSSLTRIGYNEQFF.